This TCR beta chain was sequenced during a study of early T cells in non-severe SARS-CoV-2 infection. Study-level findings and limits: Anti-spike CD8 responses were favored in VDJdb matching, and private and CD4 specificities were missed.

Using its own MiXCR run on the 5' RACE reads, TCRdb lists one record per CDR3 protein. The table records tens of thousands of distinct CDR3 sequences, 8.5% to 10% of them present only once. A word on this clonotype: Its cognate antigen is unknown.

Germline loops: CDR1 SNHLY, CDR2 FYNNEI. V was trimmed by 4 bases and J by 8 bases, leaving 15 bases between them. The CDR3 covers 14 residues. The input for sequencing was whole blood, taken at baseline. This sequence was found in an adult who was a healthcare worker with PCR-confirmed SARS-CoV-2 infection or an uninfected control (not recorded which). This rearrangement joins TRBV2 to TRBJ1-5; D unresolved. CDR3 in DNA: TGTGCCAGCAGTGGACTCACATCAGCCGAGCCCCAGCATTTT. It encodes CASSGLTSAEPQHF.